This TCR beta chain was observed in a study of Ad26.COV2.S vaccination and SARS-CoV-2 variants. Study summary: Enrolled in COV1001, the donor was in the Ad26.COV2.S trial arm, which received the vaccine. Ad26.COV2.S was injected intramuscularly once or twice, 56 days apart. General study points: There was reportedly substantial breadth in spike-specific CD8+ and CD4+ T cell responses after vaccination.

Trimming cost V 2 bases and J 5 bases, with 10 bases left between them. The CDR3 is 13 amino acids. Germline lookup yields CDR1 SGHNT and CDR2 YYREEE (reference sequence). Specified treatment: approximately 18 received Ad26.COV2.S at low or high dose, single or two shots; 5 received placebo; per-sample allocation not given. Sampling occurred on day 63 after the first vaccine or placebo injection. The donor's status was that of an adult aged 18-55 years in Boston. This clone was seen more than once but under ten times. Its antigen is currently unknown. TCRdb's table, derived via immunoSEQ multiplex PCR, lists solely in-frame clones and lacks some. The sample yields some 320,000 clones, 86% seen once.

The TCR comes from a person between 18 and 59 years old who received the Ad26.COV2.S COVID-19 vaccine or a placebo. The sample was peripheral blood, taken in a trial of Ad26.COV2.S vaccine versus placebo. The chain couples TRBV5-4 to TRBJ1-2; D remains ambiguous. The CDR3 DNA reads TGTGCCAGCAGCTTTTACTACGAGTATGGCTACACCTTC. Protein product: CASSFYYEYGYTF.